Below are 27 T cell receptor beta chains sequenced from a single sample in a study of T-cell reconstitution after alpha-beta-depleted transplantation in children. This sample's TCRbeta library carried unique molecular identifier barcodes. TCRdb called the PCR reads again in MiXCR, with one record for every CDR3 protein. The sample contains about 500,000 distinct CDR3 sequences, 30% to 35% of which appear only once. The sample was PBMCs from the stem cell graft donor, taken from the stem cell graft. Source of these receptors: a human donor who donated a stem cell graft to a child with aplastic anemia.

The chain joins TRBV11-2 to TRBJ1-1, with D tentatively TRBD1 (6 bases). The germline CDR1 and CDR2 sequences are SGHAT and FQNNGV. Trimming took off 1 base at V and 2 bases at J, with 20 bases between the two ends. CDR3 length: 18 amino acids. The CDR3 DNA reads as TGTGCCAGCAGCTTAGGTAGGGGGGGGGTGTTAACCAACACTGAAGCTTTCTTT. Translating it yields CASSLGRGGVLTNTEAFF.

This clonotype was counted only a few times. The CDR3 DNA reads as TGTGCCAGCAGCCCAGGAGGTGTGGAGTCCCTTGTTGGCTACACCTTC. Protein product: CASSPGGVESLVGYTF. J is TRBJ1-2 and V is TRBV7-9, with D unclear. V gave up 5 bases and J gave up 7 bases, with 23 bases separating them. This CDR3 spans 16 amino acids. CDR1 is SEHNR, CDR2 FQNEAQ, per germline (reference sequence). The full variable domain, its missing parts supplied by reference TRBV7-9 and TRBJ1-2, is DTGVSQNPRHKITKRGQNVTFRCDPISEHNRLYWYRQTLGQGPEFLTYFQNEAQLEKSRLLSDRFSAERPKGSFSTLEIQRTEQGDSAMYLCASSPGGVESLVGYTFGSGTRLTVV.

The V and J genes are TRBV20-1 and TRBJ2-1, with 15 bases aligning to TRBD2. After removal of 1 base from V and 7 bases from J, the junction contained 14 bases not matched to a gene. The germline CDR1 and CDR2 sequences are DFQATT and SNEGSKA (reference sequence). CDR3 length equals 19 residues. CDR3 nucleotide sequence: TGCAGTGCTAGAGTTGGACTAGCGGGAGGGAGTAGATATCGGAATGAGCAGTTCTTC. This translates into CSARVGLAGGSRYRNEQFF.

This clonotype has more than one count but fewer than ten. The V and J genes are TRBV19 and TRBJ1-1; D gene ambiguous. The germline V gene encodes CDR1 LNHDA and CDR2 SQIVND (reference sequence). The CDR3 covers 15 residues. V gave up 1 base and J gave up 3 bases, with 12 bases separating them. In DNA form, the CDR3 reads TGTGCCAGTAGTATAGTGGGCGACGGGGACACTGAAGCTTTCTTT. It is translated as CASSIVGDGDTEAFF.

This sequence joins TRBV5-1 and TRBJ2-3, with 7 bases fitting TRBD2. The germline gives CDR1 SGHRS, CDR2 YFSETQ. CDR3 size: 17 residues. The trim removed 4 bases at V and 5 bases at J, leaving 16 bases unmatched. The CDR3 region has the DNA TGCGCCAGCAGCCCCCCCCCTAGCGGCGCCAAGGGAGATACGCAGTATTTT. Amino acids: CASSPPPSGAKGDTQYF.

This clonotype has just one count. The chain carries TRBV6-5 and TRBJ2-7; a weak D match, TRBD1 (5 bases). Germline lookup yields CDR1 MNHEY and CDR2 SVGAGI. V was clipped by 2 bases and J by 2 bases, with 13 bases between them. CDR3 length: 15 amino acids. The CDR3 is CASSYGAKVPYEQYV. CDR3 bases: TGTGCCAGCAGTTACGGGGCGAAAGTCCCCTACGAGCAGTACGTC.

In this sample, this clonotype turned up a few times. The gene calls are TRBV18 and TRBJ2-7; TRBD2 might be the D (6 bases). Trimming removed 0 bases at V and 3 bases at J, with 6 bases between. The CDR3 runs 13 residues. The germline V gene encodes CDR1 KGHSH and CDR2 LQKENI. CDR3 nucleotide sequence: TGTGCCAGCTCACCACCGGGGGGCTACGAGCAGTACGTC. Protein product: CASSPPGGYEQYV.

CDR3 loop: CASSLAGGAGTEAFF. CDR3 DNA sequence: TGTGCCAGCAGCTTAGCAGGCGGGGCCGGCACTGAAGCTTTCTTT. This chain joins TRBV7-2 and TRBJ1-1, with a weak D call TRBD1 (5 bases). Germline CDR1 is SGHTA and CDR2 is FQGNSA. V was pared by 0 bases and J by 4 bases, with 12 bases between. This CDR3 spans 15 amino acids.

CDR3 sequence: CASSQATLRDSGLQLFF. CDR3 in DNA: TGCGCCAGCAGCCAGGCCACACTCCGGGACAGCGGCCTTCAACTGTTTTTT. This rearrangement joins TRBV4-3 to TRBJ1-4; 7 bases line up with TRBD1. CDR3 length: 17 amino acids. CDR1 and CDR2 from the germline V gene are LGHNA and YSLEER. J gave up 12 bases and V 3 bases, and 19 bases lay outside the gene matches.

The table lists this clonotype with a few counts. V usage is TRBV6-5 and J usage is TRBJ1-1; 10 bases match TRBD1. The junction had 13 bases not matched to a gene; V was cut back by 1 base and J by 8 bases. This CDR3 comprises 17 residues. CDR1 and CDR2 from the germline V gene are MNHEY and SVGAGI. The CDR3 bases are TGTGCCAGCAGTTACTACGGGACAGGGGAAAGGGTGTCCGAAGCTTTCTTT. It yields the protein CASSYYGTGERVSEAFF.

Here the CDR3 reads CASSQEGPRVISGRYNEQFF. For the CDR3, the DNA is TGCGCCAGCAGCCAAGAGGGCCCCAGGGTCATCAGCGGGAGATACAATGAGCAGTTCTTC. This chain connects TRBV4-1 to TRBJ2-1; TRBD2 matches at 8 bases. With 0 bases clipped from V and 4 bases from J, the junction kept 17 bases outside the gene matches. Per germline, CDR1 MGHRA and CDR2 YSYEKL. CDR3 length equals 20 residues.

The V and J genes are TRBV7-2 and TRBJ1-2; D unresolved. V was clipped by 2 bases and J by 3 bases, with 7 bases between them. Per the germline V gene, CDR1 is SGHTA and CDR2 is FQGNSA. The CDR3 loop spans 13 amino acids. CDR3 amino acids: CASSLRADYGYTF. The CDR3 nucleotides read TGTGCCAGCAGCTTAAGGGCGGACTATGGCTACACCTTC.

The V gene is TRBV6-5, the J gene TRBJ2-5; D possibly corresponds to TRBD2 (5 bases). The V gene's germline CDR1 is MNHEY and CDR2 SVGAGI. The CDR3 consists of 17 residues. V gave up 0 bases and J gave up 5 bases, with 19 bases separating them. The CDR3 sequence is CASSYSLVGETMETQYF. The CDR3 nucleotides are TGTGCCAGCAGTTACTCGCTTGTGGGAGAAACTATGGAGACCCAGTACTTC.

This chain connects TRBV12-3 or TRBV12-4 to TRBJ2-1, with D possibly matching TRBD1 (6 bases). Trimming stripped 3 bases from V and 7 bases from J, with 16 bases between. This CDR3 has 15 amino acids. The CDR3 DNA sequence: TGTGCCAGCAGTTTCCAGGGGTTTTATAGGAATGAGCAGTTCTTC. Its protein is CASSFQGFYRNEQFF.

This chain joins TRBV7-6 and TRBJ2-7; the match to TRBD2 covers 11 bases. The CDR3 contains 15 residues. Germline values: CDR1 SGHVS, CDR2 FNYEAQ. J was trimmed by 2 bases and V by 1 base; bases with no gene match: 1. The DNA for the CDR3 is TGTGCCAGCAGCTTAGGTAGCGGGAGGGCCTACGAGCAGTACTTC. Amino acids: CASSLGSGRAYEQYF.

This chain links TRBV20-1 with TRBJ2-1; 8 nucleotides align to TRBD2. The germline gives CDR1 DFQATT, CDR2 SNEGSKA (reference sequence). The trim removed 5 bases at V and 8 bases at J, leaving 5 bases unmatched. This CDR3 region has 12 residues. The CDR3 reads CSADPTSDEQFF. The CDR3, as DNA: TGCAGTGCTGACCCGACTAGCGATGAGCAGTTCTTC.

This clonotype was seen a handful of times. The genes are TRBV9 and TRBJ2-2; a weak D match, TRBD2 (5 bases). The length of the CDR3 is 12 residues. V dropped 3 bases and J dropped 9 bases, with 9 bases sitting between them. Germline V gene lookup returns CDR1 SGDLS and CDR2 YYNGEE. The CDR3: CASSGRSRELFF. CDR3 nucleotide sequence: TGTGCCAGCAGCGGGAGGAGCAGGGAGCTGTTTTTT.

This clonotype was counted between two and nine times. V and J are TRBV7-2 and TRBJ2-2; the match to TRBD1 covers 7 bases. Germline V gene sequence: CDR1 SGHTA, CDR2 FQGNSA. The CDR3 is made up of 17 amino acids. V lost 1 base, J lost 2 bases, and 7 bases stayed unmatched. The CDR3 region has the DNA TGTGCCAGCAGCTTAGTTTCCGGGACAGAAAACACCGGGGAGCTGTTTTTT. It encodes CASSLVSGTENTGELFF.

This clonotype was observed a handful of times. J is TRBJ2-5 and V is TRBV7-9; possibly TRBD2 for D (5 bases). V lost 8 bases and J lost 5, with 24 bases in between. Germline V gene sequence: CDR1 SEHNR, CDR2 FQNEAQ (reference sequence). This CDR3 is built from 16 residues. DNA for the CDR3: TGTGCCAGCGGGCGGGCGGGCACAATTTCAGGCGAGACCCAGTACTTC. Translating it yields CASGRAGTISGETQYF.

The V gene is TRBV6-1, the J gene TRBJ1-2, with D perhaps TRBD1 (5 bases). The CDR3 sequence is 13 residues long. Germline CDR1 reads MNHNS; CDR2 reads SASEGT. With 3 bases removed from V and 6 bases from J, the gap between germline ends came to 11 bases. CDR3 nucleotides: TGTGCCAGCAGTGATAGGGGCAGTGATGGCTACACCTTC. Amino acids: CASSDRGSDGYTF.

The chain carries TRBV20-1 and TRBJ2-4, with D possibly being TRBD2 (5 bases). With 6 bases removed from V and 5 bases from J, the gap between germline ends came to 14 bases. Per germline, CDR1 DFQATT and CDR2 SNEGSKA (reference sequence). This CDR3 contains 13 residues. The CDR3 protein is CSAGRGGENIQYF. CDR3 coding DNA: TGCAGTGCCGGCAGAGGAGGAGAAAACATTCAGTACTTC.

The V and J genes are TRBV12-3 or TRBV12-4 and TRBJ2-1, with D uncertain. The CDR3 sequence is 11 residues long. V lost 3 bases to trimming and J lost 9 bases, with 6 bases between them. CDR3 sequence: CASSFSVEQFF. The DNA of the CDR3 is TGTGCCAGCAGTTTTTCGGTTGAGCAGTTCTTC.

This sequence joins TRBV28 and TRBJ2-1, with TRBD2 matching 7 bases. The V gene's germline CDR1 is MDHEN and CDR2 SYDVKM. The J segment lost 14 bases and the V segment lost 3 bases, leaving 4 bases of the junction unmatched. This CDR3 contains 11 residues. The DNA of the CDR3 is TGTGCCAGCAGTTTGCGACTAGCAAAGTTCTTC. Protein: CASSLRLAKFF.

The chain joins TRBV20-1 to TRBJ2-7, with 8 positions matching TRBD2. CDR3 length: 17 residues. The V gene's germline CDR1 is DFQATT and CDR2 SNEGSKA (reference sequence). V shed 0 bases and J 3 bases; nucleotides not matched to a gene: 13. CDR3 residues: CSARDQLGFSGNYEQYF. CDR3 DNA: TGCAGTGCTAGAGATCAATTAGGGTTTAGCGGGAACTACGAGCAGTACTTC.

Written as DNA, the CDR3 is TGCGCCAGCAGCAGTCGCCCCGGGACAGGGTCGAACAATGAGCAGTTCTTC. It yields the protein CASSSRPGTGSNNEQFF. This sequence joins TRBV5-1 and TRBJ2-1; 9 positions agree with TRBD1. CDR3 length equals 17 residues. CDR1 is SGHRS, CDR2 YFSETQ, per germline. V gave up 4 bases and J gave up 5 bases; unmatched junction bases: 13.

This sequence joins TRBV20-1 and TRBJ2-1; no firm D call. CDR3 length: 15 amino acids. Germline V gene data show CDR1 as DFQATT and CDR2 as SNEGSKA (reference sequence). The V end lost 0 bases, the J end lost 0 bases, and 9 bases lay between the germline ends. CDR3 sequence: CSARDMSSSYNEQFF. The CDR3 DNA sequence: TGCAGTGCTAGAGATATGAGTAGCTCCTACAATGAGCAGTTCTTC.

The chain combines TRBV18 with TRBJ2-1, with D possibly TRBD2 on 6 matching bases. The CDR3 totals 15 residues. V was trimmed by 1 base and J by 5 bases, leaving 12 bases between them. Germline V lookup: CDR1 KGHSH, CDR2 LQKENI. The chain's CDR3 is CASSPQLGGDNEQFF. The CDR3 bases are TGTGCCAGCTCACCACAATTAGGCGGGGACAATGAGCAGTTCTTC.